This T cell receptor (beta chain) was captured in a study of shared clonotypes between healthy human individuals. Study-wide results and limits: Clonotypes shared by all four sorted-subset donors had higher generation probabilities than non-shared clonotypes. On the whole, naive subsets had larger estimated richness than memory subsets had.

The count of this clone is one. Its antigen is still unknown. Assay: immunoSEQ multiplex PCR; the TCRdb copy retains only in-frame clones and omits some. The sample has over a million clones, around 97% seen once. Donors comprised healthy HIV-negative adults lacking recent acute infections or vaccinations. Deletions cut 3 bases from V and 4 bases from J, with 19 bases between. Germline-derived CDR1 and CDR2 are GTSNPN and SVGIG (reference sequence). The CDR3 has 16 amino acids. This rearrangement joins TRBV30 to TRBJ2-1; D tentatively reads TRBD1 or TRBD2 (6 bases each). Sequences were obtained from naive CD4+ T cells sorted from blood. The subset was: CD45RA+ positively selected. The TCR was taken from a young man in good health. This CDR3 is CAWSKNFEGGYNEQFF. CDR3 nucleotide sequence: TGTGCCTGGAGCAAGAACTTTGAGGGGGGATACAATGAGCAGTTCTTC.